The text below deals with one T cell receptor beta chain. This specimen belongs to a study of Ad26.COV2.S vaccination and SARS-CoV-2 variants. Measured with immunoSEQ multiplex PCR; TCRdb has only the in-frame clones, and not every one. The sample holds under 550,000 clones; about nine tenths are singletons and the top ten take about 12%. Treatment of the sample: 15 to 20 received Ad26.COV2.S at low or high dose, single or two shots; 5 received placebo; per-sample allocation not given. Following the first vaccine or placebo injection, samples were taken on day 63. An Ad26 vector expressing Wuhan-strain SARS-CoV-2 spike served as the vaccine. In germline, CDR1 is SGHVS, CDR2 FNYEAQ. The CDR3 extends over 14 amino acids. V dropped 5 bases and J dropped 4 bases, with 14 bases sitting between them.

The TCR comes from a person aged 18-65 years who received the Ad26.COV2.S COVID-19 vaccine or a placebo. The V gene is TRBV7-6, the J gene TRBJ1-1; D is uncertain. The starting material was peripheral blood, obtained in a trial of Ad26.COV2.S vaccine versus placebo. DNA of the CDR3: TGTGCCAGCAGCGGGGAGGGATTGGTCACTGAAGCTTTCTTT. Its protein is CASSGEGLVTEAFF.